The clone carrying this T cell receptor (beta chain) was found once. Data came from immunoSEQ multiplex PCR; TCRdb stores just in-frame clones and leaves some out. This sample yields some 130,000 clones, of which over 75% are seen a single time; less than 8.5% belongs to the top ten. This sample is drawn from a study of T cell responses to AZD1222 COVID-19 vaccine. Trimming stripped 5 bases from V and 0 bases from J, with 3 bases between. The CDR3 spans 13 residues. From germline, CDR1 is KGHDR and CDR2 SFDVKD. The rearrangement uses TRBV24-1 and TRBJ2-2; no definite D call. This TCR came from an adult in good health. The sample in question was peripheral blood, obtained on day 0 of AZD1222 vaccination. The CDR3 spells CATSATNTGELFF. The CDR3 DNA reads as TGTGCCACCAGTGCGACGAACACCGGGGAGCTGTTTTTT.